These T cell receptor beta chains were read from a single sample in a study of shared clonotypes between healthy human individuals. The method was immunoSEQ multiplex PCR; TCRdb's version includes in-frame clones alone and lacks a portion of them. The sample contains approximately 2.1 million clones, 93% of which appear only once. The sample taken for sequencing was naive CD4+ T cells from PBMCs. The receptors were gathered from a man between 18 and 29 years old in good health. Some clones in this sample may be carry-over from other donors' samples. The CDR3 runs from the conserved cysteine through the conserved F or W. Fields, in order: clone size, V gene, D gene, J gene, CDR3 DNA, CDR3 protein. D genes are given only for firm matches. Part of the rows lack a size; the others show once, few, many or a class for expanded clones.

>once|TRBV9|-|TRBJ2-6
TGTGCCAGCAGGAGGGGTACTGGCTCTGGGGCCAACGTCCTGACTTTC
CASRRGTGSGANVLTF
>-|TRBV6-5|-|TRBJ2-1
TGTGCCAGCGGCCCAGCCTACAATGAGCAGTTCTTC
CASGPAYNEQFF
>once|TRBV5-5|-|TRBJ2-1
TGTGCCAGCAGCTTGTTCAGGGACAATGAGCAGTTCTTC
CASSLFRDNEQFF
>-|TRBV5-1|-|TRBJ1-2
TGCGCCAGCAGCTTGTCCTCAGGGGACTATGGCTACACCTTC
CASSLSSGDYGYTF
>-|TRBV9|-|TRBJ2-3
TGTGCCAGCAGCGAAAGTTCCGGTCCTTTAAGCACAGATACGCAGTATTTT
CASSESSGPLSTDTQYF
>-|TRBV5-1|-|TRBJ2-3
TGCGCCAGCAGCTCGAGACTGTGGGGCACAGATACGCAGTATTTT
CASSSRLWGTDTQYF
>-|TRBV11-2|-|TRBJ1-2
TGTGCCAGCAGCTTAGCTCAGGGTACCTATGGCTACACCTTC
CASSLAQGTYGYTF
>-|TRBV9|-|TRBJ2-5
TGTGCCAGCAATTCTAAACGATTCCAAGAGACCCAGTACTTC
CASNSKRFQETQYF
>-|TRBV9|TRBD1|TRBJ1-1
TGTGCCAGCAGCGTCGACAGGGGGAACACTGAAGCTTTCTTT
CASSVDRGNTEAFF
>-|TRBV18|-|TRBJ2-1
TGTGCCAGCTCACCCTTTACTCTTAGCTCCTACAATGAGCAGTTCTTC
CASSPFTLSSYNEQFF
>-|TRBV18|-|TRBJ2-6
TGTGCCAGCTCGTCCCAGGAGTACAGGACCTCTGGGGCCAACGTCCTGACTTTC
CASSSQEYRTSGANVLTF
>-|TRBV5-1|TRBD2|TRBJ2-7
TGCGCCAGCTCCCGGGGGGCCTACGAGCAGTACTTC
CASSRGAYEQYF
>-|TRBV4-1|-|TRBJ1-3
TGCGCCAGCAGCCAAGGGCGGGGGCTTGGAAACACCATATATTTT
CASSQGRGLGNTIYF
>-|TRBV5-1|-|TRBJ2-5
TGCGCCAGCAGCACCACGACAGGTAGCGAGACCCAGTACTTC
CASSTTTGSETQYF
>-|TRBV6-1|-|TRBJ1-3
TGTGCCAGCGGAGGGGGGAACTCTGGAAACACCATATATTTT
CASGGGNSGNTIYF
>-|TRBV5-1|TRBD1|TRBJ2-3
TGCGCCAGCAGCATATCCGGGACAGGGGCAGATACGCAGTATTTT
CASSISGTGADTQYF
>-|TRBV28|-|TRBJ2-2
TGTGCCAGCAAGCGGGACACGAACACCGGGGAGCTGTTTTTT
CASKRDTNTGELFF
>-|TRBV6-1|-|TRBJ1-2
TGTGCCAGCAGTGAATCTCCCCTACTTGGCTACACCTTC
CASSESPLLGYTF
>once|TRBV6-5|-|TRBJ1-2
TGTGCCACGCACTCGGGAGCGAAGGAGGGAGTTGGCTACACCTTC
CATHSGAKEGVGYTF
>-|TRBV7-2|-|TRBJ1-5
TGTGCCAGCAGCTTACAGGGGTCGGGCAATCAGCCCCAGCATTTT
CASSLQGSGNQPQHF
>once|TRBV9|-|TRBJ2-5
TGTGCCAGCAGCGTAGCGGGAACGGACCAAGAGACCCAGTACTTC
CASSVAGTDQETQYF
>-|TRBV27|-|TRBJ2-3
TGTGCCAGCAGTTTTCGGCGCGGGGCCTTAGGGGATACGCAGTATTTT
CASSFRRGALGDTQYF
>-|TRBV5-1|-|TRBJ2-7
TGCGCCAGCAGCCCCGGCCGGGACATTACCGAGCAGTACTTC
CASSPGRDITEQYF
>-|TRBV28|-|TRBJ2-2
TGTGCCAGCAGTCCTACTACCGGGGAGCTGTTTTTT
CASSPTTGELFF
>-|TRBV27|-|TRBJ1-1
TGTGCCAGCAGTCGACCAAACCGGCCCACTGAAGCTTTCTTT
CASSRPNRPTEAFF
>-|TRBV30|TRBD2|TRBJ2-3
TGTGCCTGGAGTTCGGGACTAGCGGGAGTAGCAGATACGCAGTATTTT
CAWSSGLAGVADTQYF
>-|TRBV29-1|-|TRBJ2-3
TGCAGCGTTGAAGTTAGCGCCACAGATACGCAGTATTTT
CSVEVSATDTQYF
>-|TRBV7-6|TRBD2|TRBJ2-7
TGTGCCAGCAGCCCCGAGTCAGGAAGCGGGAGGGGGCAGTACTTC
CASSPESGSGRGQYF
>-|TRBV7-2|-|TRBJ1-5
TGTGCCAGCAGCGCCCGACAGCTCCAAGACAATCAGCCCCAGCATTTT
CASSARQLQDNQPQHF
>-|TRBV6-5|-|TRBJ2-7
TGTGCCAGCAGATCCCGCAGCGGACCCTACGAGCAGTACTTC
CASRSRSGPYEQYF
>-|TRBV5-1|TRBD2|TRBJ2-2
TGCGCCAGCAGCTTGACCGGGACTAGCGGGAGTGCGGGGGAGCTGTTTTTT
CASSLTGTSGSAGELFF
>-|TRBV6-5|-|TRBJ1-2
TGTGCCAGCAGCCCTCGACAGCGGGGCTACACCTTC
CASSPRQRGYTF
>-|TRBV15|-|TRBJ2-7
TGTGCCACCAGCGGGCGGGTCGGGTACGAGCAGTACTTC
CATSGRVGYEQYF
>once|TRBV5-1|-|TRBJ2-5
TGCGCCAGCAGCTTGCAGCGGACTACCCAAGAGACCCAGTACTTC
CASSLQRTTQETQYF
>-|TRBV10-3|-|TRBJ1-3
TGTGCCATCAGTGTTCCACCGGGACGGCTCTCTAGGGGAAACACCATATATTTT
CAISVPPGRLSRGNTIYF
>-|TRBV25-1|TRBD1|TRBJ2-2
TGTGCCAGCAGTCCCGGGACAGGGGTCACCGGGGAGCTGTTTTTT
CASSPGTGVTGELFF
>-|TRBV5-1|-|TRBJ1-2
TGCGCCAGCAGCCCTGACAGACCCCATGGCTACACCTTC
CASSPDRPHGYTF
>-|TRBV4-1|TRBD1|TRBJ1-4
TGCGCCAGCAGCCATTACAACGACAGGGGAAACGAAAAACTGTTTTTT
CASSHYNDRGNEKLFF
>few|TRBV28|-|TRBJ1-1
TGTGCCAGCACGAGAGGGGGGGCGCGGACTGAAGCTTTCTTT
CASTRGGARTEAFF
>-|TRBV7-3|-|TRBJ2-2
TGTGCCAGCAGCTTGGCGCGGAGGGGGATTCCCGGGGAGCTGTTTTTT
CASSLARRGIPGELFF
>-|TRBV18|TRBD2|TRBJ2-7
TGTGCCAGCTCTGGGACTAGCGGTAAGGAGCAGTACTTC
CASSGTSGKEQYF
>-|TRBV7-7|-|TRBJ1-5
TGTGCCAGCAGCTTAGGACTCATGACGCCCCAGCATTTT
CASSLGLMTPQHF
>-|TRBV28|-|TRBJ1-6
TGTGCCAGCAGTTTAAGTGGGTCCCAGGGGAATTCACCCCTCCACTTT
CASSLSGSQGNSPLHF
>-|TRBV11-1|-|TRBJ2-7
TGTGCCAGCAGCGAAATCGGTGGTAGTTACGAGCAGTACTTC
CASSEIGGSYEQYF
>-|TRBV7-9|-|TRBJ1-2
TGTGCCAGCAGCTTAGCGACAGATGGCTACACCTTC
CASSLATDGYTF
>once|TRBV6-5|TRBD1|TRBJ2-1
TGTGCCAGCAGCTACCGGGACAGGGCTAACAATGAGCAGTTCTTC
CASSYRDRANNEQFF